This is a list of T cell receptor beta chains from one sample in a study of graft-versus-host responses after intestinal transplantation. Method: immunoSEQ multiplex PCR; TCRdb's copy keeps in-frame clones and lacks some. In the table there are about 41,000 clones, 90% to 95% of which are singletons. Their antigen targets remain unknown. The material was unstimulated CD8+ T cells sorted from spleen or lymph node cells, obtained before transplant. These TCRs come from a human donor who was the organ donor for an intestinal transplant. CDR3s leave out the opening cysteine and the closing phenylalanine or tryptophan. The order of the fields is CDR3 length, clone size, V gene, CDR3 protein. Clone size is not always given. Where it is, it says once, few, many or a class for expanded clones.

12 NA TRBV15 ATSRTGGQSPLH
11 once TRBV13 ASSSLLTYEQY
13 NA TRBV9 ASSVGGVINEKLF
12 NA TRBV9 ASSEGGLGEKLF
11 NA TRBV2 AVQGDSSYEQY
13 NA TRBV29-1 SVEFRGRAYNEQF
12 once TRBV19 ASSIQGTDQPQH
10 NA TRBV7-9 ASSLRGALQY
9 NA TRBV6-5 ASSYGTEAF
16 once TRBV4-3 ASSQSSGTSGFTDTQY
12 NA TRBV19 ASSILHPANVLT
14 NA TRBV19 ASKLFGTSGVDTQY
10 NA TRBV5-5 ASSLVGYEQY
12 NA TRBV4-3 ASSQVAIGRKLF
12 NA TRBV27 ASSLGGSSYEQY
12 NA TRBV9 ASSETGFNQPQH
11 NA TRBV7-9 ASRYGMGNEQF
14 NA TRBV7-2 ASSLGGWWGKETQY
16 NA TRBV7-2 ASSPERGTSHRAGELF
13 few TRBV6-6 ASSYSTSGGYEQY
13 NA TRBV27 ASRWSGRGDRGQY
12 NA TRBV27 ASSPTVANQPQH
13 NA TRBV2 ASSESASGVYEQY
11 NA TRBV29-1 SVRDRSFYGYT
12 NA TRBV5-6 ASSLAPEDTEAF
13 NA TRBV27 ASKLAGGSTDTQY
14 NA TRBV4-2 ASSQSEGVMNTEAF
14 NA TRBV2 ASSEPASLGPYEQY
12 NA TRBV9 ASSGGGGTDTQY
12 NA TRBV5-4 ASSHGGSSHEQY
9 NA TRBV14 ASSPGGEAF
14 NA TRBV7-6 ASSLAGPEVNTEAF
12 NA TRBV6-4 ASSDYRRFYEQY
14 NA TRBV5-1 ASSLVGGRKTDTQY
11 NA TRBV4-1 ASSLPSTDTQY
11 NA TRBV2 ASSVSHTDTQY
12 NA TRBV28 ASRGPGQPYEQY
13 NA TRBV9 ASSVVLGPTDTQY
11 NA TRBV7-9 ASSLGGGYEQY
13 NA TRBV9 ASSISDRGTYEQY
15 once TRBV19 ASSTSPLAGGSDTQY
13 NA TRBV5-4 ASSSIRVGNQPQH
14 NA TRBV7-2 ASSLSLEGYEQPQH
13 NA TRBV6-5 ASSYGWGTPYEQY
14 NA TRBV7-8 ASSLTSLHRVETQY